These T cell receptor beta chains were read from a single sample in a study of breast tumors, draining lymph nodes, adjacent tissues. MiXCR, applied by TCRdb to the multiplex PCR reads, yields one record per CDR3 protein. The sample yields more than 15,000 distinct CDR3 sequences, under 70% seen once. Sequencing was carried out using tumor-adjacent breast tissue. Every receptor here comes from a female donor with breast cancer. Some clones in this sample may be carry-over from other donors' samples. CDR3s include the opening cysteine and the closing phenylalanine or tryptophan. The order of the fields is CDR3 protein, CDR3 DNA, clone size, V gene, D gene, J gene. A D gene is named only where the DNA matches it firmly. Clone sizes are given selectively: once, few, many, or a class where the clone is expanded.

cdr3_aa: CASSLNMDTQYF
cdr3_nt: TGTGCCAGCAGCTTAAACATGGATACGCAGTATTTT
clone_size: .
v_call: TRBV11-2
d_call: .
j_call: TRBJ2-3

cdr3_aa: CASSLSTGQNTGELFF
cdr3_nt: TGTGCCAGCTCATTGTCGACAGGGCAGAACACCGGGGAGCTGTTTTTT
clone_size: many
v_call: TRBV18
d_call: TRBD1
j_call: TRBJ2-2

cdr3_aa: CASSTGAGELFF
cdr3_nt: TGTGCCAGCAGTACAGGGGCCGGGGAGCTGTTTTTT
clone_size: .
v_call: TRBV7-3
d_call: TRBD1
j_call: TRBJ2-2

cdr3_aa: CSHTSGETQYF
cdr3_nt: TGCAGTCACACCTCCGGGGAGACCCAGTACTTC
clone_size: .
v_call: TRBV20-1
d_call: .
j_call: TRBJ2-5

cdr3_aa: CSVSPGSRKPHF
cdr3_nt: TGCAGCGTCTCCCCGGGAAGTCGCAAGCCCCACTTT
clone_size: once
v_call: TRBV29-1
d_call: .
j_call: TRBJ1-6

cdr3_aa: CASSQDGSNDGYTF
cdr3_nt: TGCGCCAGCAGCCAAGATGGCAGTAACGATGGCTACACCTTC
clone_size: .
v_call: TRBV4-1
d_call: .
j_call: TRBJ1-2

cdr3_aa: CATLEHDSNYGYTF
cdr3_nt: TGTGCCACCTTAGAACACGACTCTAACTATGGCTACACCTTC
clone_size: .
v_call: TRBV24-1
d_call: .
j_call: TRBJ1-2

cdr3_aa: CAWIRTSGADTQYF
cdr3_nt: TGTGCCTGGATCCGGACTAGCGGGGCAGATACGCAGTATTTT
clone_size: medium-sized
v_call: TRBV30
d_call: TRBD2
j_call: TRBJ2-3

cdr3_aa: CASWTGAAGTQYF
cdr3_nt: TGTGCCAGCTGGACGGGGGCAGCGGGTACGCAGTATTTT
clone_size: many
v_call: TRBV2
d_call: .
j_call: TRBJ2-3

cdr3_aa: CASSEGGTPYEKLFF
cdr3_nt: TGTGCCAGCAGTGAAGGGGGGACGCCGTATGAAAAACTGTTTTTT
clone_size: .
v_call: TRBV2
d_call: .
j_call: TRBJ1-4

cdr3_aa: CASSSGGAGGSPLHF
cdr3_nt: TGTGCCAGCAGCTCAGGCGGGGCCGGGGGTTCACCCCTCCACTTT
clone_size: .
v_call: TRBV7-2
d_call: .
j_call: TRBJ1-6

cdr3_aa: CASSFFSGVYEQYF
cdr3_nt: TGTGCCAGCAGCTTCTTTAGCGGGGTCTACGAGCAGTACTTC
clone_size: .
v_call: TRBV11-2
d_call: TRBD2
j_call: TRBJ2-7

cdr3_aa: CASSLMGAQPGELFF
cdr3_nt: TGTGCCAGCAGTTTAATGGGGGCCCAACCCGGGGAGCTATTTTTT
clone_size: .
v_call: TRBV6-2/TRBV6-3
d_call: .
j_call: TRBJ2-2

cdr3_aa: CASSSLGGLSEKLFF
cdr3_nt: TGTGCCAGCAGCTCGCTGGGGGGGCTAAGTGAAAAACTGTTTTTT
clone_size: .
v_call: TRBV7-6
d_call: .
j_call: TRBJ1-4

cdr3_aa: CASSPGLAGAYNEQFF
cdr3_nt: TGTGCCAGTAGTCCGGGACTAGCGGGAGCCTACAATGAGCAGTTCTTC
clone_size: many
v_call: TRBV19
d_call: TRBD2
j_call: TRBJ2-1

cdr3_aa: CASSAAPGQKSSYNSPLHF
cdr3_nt: TGTGCCAGCAGCGCCGCCCCGGGACAGAAAAGCTCCTATAATTCACCCCTCCACTTT
clone_size: once
v_call: TRBV9
d_call: TRBD1
j_call: TRBJ1-6

cdr3_aa: CASSAQLAGGPTDTQYF
cdr3_nt: TGTGCCAGCAGCGCCCAACTAGCGGGGGGACCCACAGATACGCAGTATTTT
clone_size: medium-sized
v_call: TRBV9
d_call: TRBD2
j_call: TRBJ2-3

cdr3_aa: CASRTGGGRSPLHF
cdr3_nt: TGTGCCAGCCGGACAGGGGGCGGACGTTCACCCCTCCACTTT
clone_size: .
v_call: TRBV27
d_call: TRBD1
j_call: TRBJ1-6

cdr3_aa: CASSLEREGVYF
cdr3_nt: TGTGCCAGCAGCTTAGAGCGGGAGGGCGTCTATTTT
clone_size: .
v_call: TRBV7-2
d_call: TRBD2
j_call: TRBJ2-3

cdr3_aa: CASRWAGMNTEAFF
cdr3_nt: TGTGCTAGCCGTTGGGCCGGGATGAACACTGAAGCTTTCTTT
clone_size: many
v_call: TRBV7-7
d_call: .
j_call: TRBJ1-1

cdr3_aa: CASSQVGLNNSPLHF
cdr3_nt: TGTGCCAGCAGCCAAGTCGGACTTAATAATTCACCCCTCCACTTT
clone_size: .
v_call: TRBV14
d_call: .
j_call: TRBJ1-6

cdr3_aa: CASSVVSGRGGELFF
cdr3_nt: TGTGCCAGCAGCGTAGTAAGCGGGAGAGGCGGGGAGCTGTTTTTT
clone_size: .
v_call: TRBV9
d_call: TRBD2
j_call: TRBJ2-2

cdr3_aa: CSVDQGNTGELFF
cdr3_nt: TGCAGCGTTGATCAGGGCAACACCGGGGAGCTGTTTTTT
clone_size: .
v_call: TRBV29-1
d_call: .
j_call: TRBJ2-2

cdr3_aa: CASSLAGDDNQPQHF
cdr3_nt: TGTGCCAGCAGCTTGGCAGGGGACGACAATCAGCCCCAGCATTTT
clone_size: .
v_call: TRBV5-5
d_call: .
j_call: TRBJ1-5

cdr3_aa: CASSLSTPPYGYTF
cdr3_nt: TGTGCCAGCAGCTTGTCGACACCGCCCTATGGCTACACCTTC
clone_size: few
v_call: TRBV11-2
d_call: .
j_call: TRBJ1-2

cdr3_aa: CASSQDRGGRYGYTF
cdr3_nt: TGTGCCAGCAGCCAAGATCGCGGGGGCCGCTATGGCTACACCTTC
clone_size: .
v_call: TRBV4-2
d_call: .
j_call: TRBJ1-2

cdr3_aa: CASSSEGRSSEKLFF
cdr3_nt: TGTGCCAGCAGCTCCGAGGGAAGATCGTCTGAAAAACTGTTTTTT
clone_size: .
v_call: TRBV11-1
d_call: .
j_call: TRBJ1-4

cdr3_aa: CASSLGQGANQPQHF
cdr3_nt: TGCGCCAGCAGCTTGGGACAGGGGGCAAATCAGCCCCAGCATTTT
clone_size: .
v_call: TRBV7-9
d_call: TRBD1
j_call: TRBJ1-5

cdr3_aa: CASSLDFRGYTF
cdr3_nt: TGTGCCAGCAGTTTAGATTTCCGGGGCTACACCTTC
clone_size: medium-sized
v_call: TRBV12-3/TRBV12-4
d_call: .
j_call: TRBJ1-2

cdr3_aa: CASSYLGNTEAFF
cdr3_nt: TGTGCCAGCAGTTATTTGGGGAACACTGAAGCGTTCTTT
clone_size: .
v_call: TRBV6-5
d_call: .
j_call: TRBJ1-1

cdr3_aa: CASSLGRANTEAFF
cdr3_nt: TGTGCCAGCAGTTTAGGTCGGGCGAACACTGAAGCTTTCTTT
clone_size: many
v_call: TRBV12-3/TRBV12-4
d_call: .
j_call: TRBJ1-1

cdr3_aa: CASSPAGGNPPPDF
cdr3_nt: TGTGCCAGCAGCCCCGCAGGGGGGAACCCACCCCCAGATTTT
clone_size: .
v_call: TRBV2
d_call: TRBD1
j_call: TRBJ1-5

cdr3_aa: CASSAGQGYEQYF
cdr3_nt: TGTGCCAGTAGTGCTGGACAGGGCTACGAGCAGTACTTC
clone_size: few
v_call: TRBV19
d_call: TRBD1
j_call: TRBJ2-7

cdr3_aa: CASSAGQFQETQYF
cdr3_nt: TGTGCCAGCAGCGCAGGACAGTTCCAAGAGACCCAGTACTTC
clone_size: medium-sized
v_call: TRBV11-2
d_call: .
j_call: TRBJ2-5

cdr3_aa: CASSFGQFQETQYF
cdr3_nt: TGTGCCAGCAGCTTCGGACAGTTCCAAGAGACCCAGTACTTC
clone_size: once
v_call: TRBV11-2
d_call: .
j_call: TRBJ2-5

cdr3_aa: CASSLASSDRVDSPLHF
cdr3_nt: TGTGCCAGCAGCTTAGCCTCTAGCGACAGGGTTGATTCACCCCTCCACTTT
clone_size: .
v_call: TRBV7-8
d_call: TRBD1
j_call: TRBJ1-6

cdr3_aa: CASSLHAATSGGPTGELFF
cdr3_nt: TGTGCCAGCAGCTTACACGCCGCGACTAGCGGGGGGCCGACCGGGGAGCTGTTTTTT
clone_size: many
v_call: TRBV13
d_call: TRBD2
j_call: TRBJ2-2

cdr3_aa: CASNTDRGSSYEQYF
cdr3_nt: TGTGCCAGCAACACCGACAGGGGAAGCTCCTACGAGCAGTACTTC
clone_size: .
v_call: TRBV2
d_call: TRBD1
j_call: TRBJ2-7

cdr3_aa: CASSTDNSGANVLTF
cdr3_nt: TGTGCCAGCAGTACCGACAACTCTGGGGCCAACGTCCTGACTTTC
clone_size: many
v_call: TRBV6-4
d_call: .
j_call: TRBJ2-6

cdr3_aa: CSGPPTGNTQYF
cdr3_nt: TGCAGTGGCCCACCCACGGGGAATACGCAGTATTTT
clone_size: .
v_call: TRBV20-1
d_call: .
j_call: TRBJ2-3

cdr3_aa: CASSVPGTGLDTQYF
cdr3_nt: TGTGCCAGCAGCGTACCCGGGACAGGGTTAGATACGCAGTATTTT
clone_size: once
v_call: TRBV9
d_call: TRBD1
j_call: TRBJ2-3

cdr3_aa: CASRATGGRKTQHF
cdr3_nt: TGTGCCAGCAGGGCCACAGGGGGTAGGAAGACCCAGCACTTC
clone_size: .
v_call: TRBV2
d_call: TRBD1
j_call: TRBJ2-5

cdr3_aa: CASGGFSDSPLHF
cdr3_nt: TGTGCCAGCGGAGGGTTTTCGGATTCACCCCTCCACTTT
clone_size: once
v_call: TRBV7-2
d_call: .
j_call: TRBJ1-6

cdr3_aa: CASSPGTGTGELFF
cdr3_nt: TGTGCCAGCAGCCCCGGGACAGGGACCGGGGAGCTGTTTTTT
clone_size: .
v_call: TRBV6-6
d_call: TRBD1
j_call: TRBJ2-2

cdr3_aa: CASRDNRGRGSPLHF
cdr3_nt: TGTGCCAGTAGGGACAACAGGGGGCGCGGTTCACCCCTCCACTTT
clone_size: .
v_call: TRBV19
d_call: TRBD1
j_call: TRBJ1-6

cdr3_aa: CASSPRLAGYNVLTF
cdr3_nt: TGTGCCAGCAGCCCCAGACTAGCGGGGTACAACGTCCTGACTTTC
clone_size: .
v_call: TRBV9
d_call: TRBD2
j_call: TRBJ2-6

cdr3_aa: CASSQVGTGSNTGELFF
cdr3_nt: TGCGCCAGCAGCCAAGTAGGGACAGGGAGTAACACCGGGGAGCTGTTTTTT
clone_size: .
v_call: TRBV4-1
d_call: TRBD1
j_call: TRBJ2-2

cdr3_aa: CASSKAGDTDTQYF
cdr3_nt: TGTGCCAGCAGCAAGGCGGGGGATACAGATACGCAGTATTTT
clone_size: .
v_call: TRBV9
d_call: TRBD2
j_call: TRBJ2-3

cdr3_aa: CASSLGGFQGDQPQHF
cdr3_nt: TGTGCCAGCAGCCTCGGGGGCTTCCAGGGGGATCAGCCCCAGCATTTT
clone_size: many
v_call: TRBV3-1
d_call: TRBD1
j_call: TRBJ1-5

cdr3_aa: CASSLTLTVNNSPLHF
cdr3_nt: TGTGCCAGCAGCTTAACCCTGACAGTAAATAATTCACCCCTCCACTTT
clone_size: medium-sized
v_call: TRBV7-9
d_call: .
j_call: TRBJ1-6

cdr3_aa: CSVERGHPEAFF
cdr3_nt: TGCAGCGTTGAACGAGGGCACCCTGAAGCTTTCTTT
clone_size: .
v_call: TRBV29-1
d_call: .
j_call: TRBJ1-1

cdr3_aa: CASRDGASSYNSPLHF
cdr3_nt: TGTGCCAGTAGGGACGGTGCTAGCTCCTATAATTCACCCCTCCACTTT
clone_size: .
v_call: TRBV19
d_call: .
j_call: TRBJ1-6

cdr3_aa: CASSPSWGGYQPQHF
cdr3_nt: TGTGCCAGCAGCCCTTCCTGGGGGGGGTACCAGCCCCAGCATTTT
clone_size: .
v_call: TRBV7-2
d_call: .
j_call: TRBJ1-5